This T cell receptor (beta chain) was recorded in a study of blood T cell repertoires in COVID-19. Study in general: PBMCs, B-cell-depleted T cells, or T cells provided the cDNA or gDNA that made up the material.

In its sample, this clone was seen many times. At the DNA level, this CDR3 is encoded by other sequences in the same sample as well. Per the authors' pipeline: Reference gene primer amplification yielded estimated nucleated cell counts. Sequenced by immunoSEQ multiplex PCR; TCRdb stores in-frame clones only, minus some. The V and J calls and clone size are taken from that table; D and trimming were inferred from the DNA. The data show fewer than 350,000 clones, approximately 83% seen once. Specimen: peripheral blood. This clonotype was obtained from a woman aged 25 to 45 who had recovered from COVID-19.

As DNA, the CDR3 is TGTGCCAGTAGTATTGGGCTAGCGGGGACCTACGAGCAGTACTTC. Its translation: CASSIGLAGTYEQYF. The rearrangement uses TRBV19 and TRBJ2-7; TRBD2 matches 9 bases. Germline V gives CDR1 LNHDA, CDR2 SQIVND (reference sequence). The CDR3 contains 15 residues. J lost 2 bases, V lost 3 bases, and 5 bases had no gene match.